These 23 T cell receptor beta chains came from one sample sequenced in a study of cytomegalovirus exposure and HLA in healthy donors. Data came from immunoSEQ multiplex PCR; TCRdb stores just in-frame clones and leaves some out. Of about 120,000 clones in the sample, around 95% are singletons; the top ten hold 1.5% to 2%. Sequencing was performed on PBMCs. These receptors originate from a man between 18 and 29 years old in good health and CMV-seronegative.

The J gene is TRBJ1-5, the V gene TRBV7-9; D is uncertain. Germline values: CDR1 SEHNR, CDR2 FQNEAQ (reference sequence). V was shortened by 4 bases and J by 5 bases, with 9 bases between the two germline ends. The CDR3 runs to 13 residues. CDR3 bases: TGTGCCAGCAGCTCCGGAGGTTATCAGCCCCAGCATTTT. Translating it yields CASSSGGYQPQHF.

This clone was detected only once. The chain joins TRBV28 to TRBJ2-3, with D tentatively TRBD1 (6 bases). The CDR3 totals 13 residues. Trimming cost V 6 bases and J 4 bases, with 11 bases left between them. Germline V gene data show CDR1 as MDHEN and CDR2 as SYDVKM. The CDR3 DNA reads as TGTGCCAGCAGACACAGGGTTTCAGATACGCAGTATTTT. Translated: CASRHRVSDTQYF.

This rearrangement joins TRBV11-2 to TRBJ1-1, with a tentative D call TRBD1 (5 bases). Germline assignment: CDR1 SGHAT and CDR2 FQNNGV. This CDR3 has 13 residues. Deletions cut 5 bases from V and 1 base from J, with 8 bases between. CDR3 in DNA: TGTGCCAGCAGCACGCAGGGGAACACTGAAGCTTTCTTT. This gives the protein CASSTQGNTEAFF.

This rearrangement joins TRBV5-4 to TRBJ1-1, with D perhaps TRBD1 (5 bases). The CDR3 loop spans 15 amino acids. V was shortened by 0 bases and J by 0 bases, with 9 bases between the two germline ends. Germline V gene lookup returns CDR1 SGHNT and CDR2 YYREEE (reference sequence). CDR3 sequence reads: CASSLEKGMNTEAFF. The CDR3, as DNA: TGTGCCAGCAGCTTGGAAAAGGGGATGAACACTGAAGCTTTCTTT.

This chain links TRBV5-5 with TRBJ1-2; D is ambiguous. The germline V and J ends were trimmed by 0 bases and 4 bases, with 10 bases remaining between them. The germline V gene encodes CDR1 SGHKS and CDR2 YYEKEE (reference sequence). The CDR3 has 14 amino acids. The CDR3, as DNA: TGTGCCAGCAGCTTGGCCGGAGGAGTCTATGGCTACACCTTC. Encoded protein: CASSLAGGVYGYTF.

V usage is TRBV5-1 and J usage is TRBJ1-1, with 7 bases lining up with TRBD1. The ends lost 3 bases at V and 4 bases at J; junction bases unmatched: 3. In germline, CDR1 is SGHRS, CDR2 YFSETQ. The CDR3 spans 13 residues. The CDR3 loop is CASSSWDSTEAFF. In DNA form, the CDR3 reads TGCGCCAGCAGCTCCTGGGACAGCACTGAAGCTTTCTTT.

The rearrangement links TRBV14 to TRBJ2-2; D gene unclear. The CDR3 runs to 12 residues. CDR1 and CDR2 from the germline V gene are SGHDN and FVKESK. The V gene lost 1 base and the J gene lost 6 bases, with 3 bases spanning the gap. The chain's CDR3 is CASSQVAGELFF. The CDR3 nucleotides read TGTGCCAGCAGCCAAGTAGCCGGGGAGCTGTTTTTT.

V is TRBV5-1 and J is TRBJ1-1, with D perhaps TRBD1 (6 bases). The CDR3 sequence is 13 residues long. Deletions cut 4 bases from V and 4 bases from J, with 11 bases between. Germline CDR1 reads SGHRS; CDR2 reads YFSETQ. The CDR3 loop reads CASSPEQGTEAFF. CDR3 coding DNA: TGCGCCAGCAGCCCCGAACAGGGCACTGAAGCTTTCTTT.

The chain joins TRBV2 to TRBJ2-1; tentatively, D is TRBD2 (5 bases). The CDR3 has 16 amino acids. CDR1 is SNHLY and CDR2 is FYNNEI in the germline V gene. The V end was cut by 2 bases, the J end by 4 bases, with 15 bases between. The CDR3 here is CASSEPGSAVYNEQFF. The CDR3 region has the DNA TGTGCCAGCAGTGAACCGGGGTCCGCGGTTTACAATGAGCAGTTCTTC.

As for this clone: The identical CDR3 is also encoded by other nucleotide sequences in the sample. J is TRBJ2-3 and V is TRBV27; TRBD2 matches at 11 bases. The CDR3 totals 15 residues. The V and J ends lost 2 bases and 4 bases, in that order; junction bases with no gene match: 2. The germline gives CDR1 MNHEY, CDR2 SMNVEV (reference sequence). In DNA, the CDR3 is TGTGCCAGCAGTTTACTAGCGGGAGGCTCAGATACGCAGTATTTT. Translation: CASSLLAGGSDTQYF.

This rearrangement joins TRBV9 to TRBJ2-1; D gene unclear. The CDR3 covers 11 residues. V was cut by 3 bases and J by 8 bases, with 6 bases left in between. The germline V gene encodes CDR1 SGDLS and CDR2 YYNGEE. The CDR3, as DNA: TGTGCCAGCAGCGCAGGCTATGAGCAGTTCTTC. Amino acid sequence: CASSAGYEQFF.

The chain is built from TRBV5-3 and TRBJ2-3, with TRBD2 matching over 8 bases. TRBV5-3 is assigned to the ORF class and has an uncertain function. J gave up 2 bases and V 0 bases, and 5 bases lay outside the gene matches. The CDR3 is 16 amino acids. CDR3 coding DNA: TGTGCCAGAAGCTTGGCGGCGGGAGGCATCACAGATACGCAGTATTTT. It encodes CARSLAAGGITDTQYF.

The chain carries TRBV29-1 and TRBJ1-2; 7 bases are a match to TRBD1. CDR1 is SQVTM and CDR2 is ANQGSEA in the germline V gene. Unmatched junction bases numbered 5, after V lost 4 bases and J lost 6 bases. The CDR3 spans 12 residues. CDR3 in DNA: TGCAGCGTTGTAATAGGGGGCCATGGCTACACCTTC. This sequence encodes CSVVIGGHGYTF.

Only one count was recorded for this clone. The gene calls are TRBV6-1 and TRBJ1-1; tentative D call: TRBD1 (6 bases). With 2 bases removed from V and 5 bases from J, the gap between germline ends came to 15 bases. The germline V gene has CDR1 MNHNS and CDR2 SASEGT. The CDR3 totals 15 residues. The CDR3 DNA is TGTGCCAGCAGTGAAATCCTGGGGGCAGGGACTGAAGCTTTCTTT. Translating it yields CASSEILGAGTEAFF.

This chain links TRBV27 with TRBJ1-5; the match to TRBD1 covers 8 bases. With 4 bases clipped from V and 6 bases from J, the junction kept 11 bases outside the gene matches. The CDR3 covers 16 residues. CDR1 is MNHEY, CDR2 SMNVEV, per germline (reference sequence). The CDR3 nucleotides read TGTGCCAGCAGTTCCCTTGACAGGGGCAGCGGTCAGCCCCAGCATTTT. This gives the protein CASSSLDRGSGQPQHF.

The chain is built from TRBV6-6 and TRBJ1-5; D may be TRBD1 (6 bases). The germline V gene has CDR1 MNHNY and CDR2 SVGAGI (reference sequence). V was shortened by 2 bases and J by 7 bases, with 18 bases between the two germline ends. The CDR3 covers 16 residues. The CDR3 DNA sequence: TGTGCCAGCAGTTACGGCGGCGGGGGCGGCGGGCAGCCCCAGCATTTT. Protein product: CASSYGGGGGGQPQHF.

This rearrangement joins TRBV27 to TRBJ1-1; 7 bases agree with TRBD1. The germline gives CDR1 MNHEY, CDR2 SMNVEV (reference sequence). The trim removed 5 bases at V and 5 bases at J, leaving 11 bases unmatched. The CDR3 contains 15 residues. The CDR3 region is CASSGRRGPETEAFF. The CDR3 DNA reads as TGTGCCAGCAGTGGAAGAAGGGGGCCAGAAACTGAAGCTTTCTTT.

The chain employs TRBV6-6 and TRBJ2-5, with D perhaps matching TRBD2 (6 bases). The CDR3 length is 14 residues. The V gene's germline CDR1 is MNHNY and CDR2 SVGAGI (reference sequence). Trimming stripped 5 bases from V and 2 bases from J, with 12 bases between. This CDR3 is CASSLDYSQETQYF. The CDR3 DNA is TGTGCCAGCAGTCTGGACTATTCACAAGAGACCCAGTACTTC.

This clone was picked up one time. The V call is TRBV7-8, the J call TRBJ2-5; perhaps TRBD2 as D (6 bases). The CDR3 is 18 residues long. V was pared by 1 base and J by 4 bases, with 22 bases between. Germline V lookup: CDR1 SGHVS, CDR2 FQNEAQ. The CDR3 DNA reads as TGTGCCAGCAGCTTAGATCCGGCCCTAGGGCAGGGAGGAGAGACCCAGTACTTC. Protein product: CASSLDPALGQGGETQYF.

The chain joins TRBV19 to TRBJ1-2; D is undetermined. The CDR3 totals 13 residues. Germline V gene data show CDR1 as LNHDA and CDR2 as SQIVND (reference sequence). V lost 3 bases to trimming and J lost 8 bases, with 13 bases between them. For the CDR3, the DNA is TGTGCCAGTAGTATTACGGGGTTCGTCGGCTACACCTTC. Amino acid sequence: CASSITGFVGYTF.

The chain joins TRBV6-5 to TRBJ2-1, with 7 bases aligning to TRBD1. This CDR3 contains 15 residues. CDR1 MNHEY and CDR2 SVGAGI come from the germline V gene. V shed 6 bases and J 2 bases; nucleotides not matched to a gene: 7. CDR3 in amino acids: CASSPDRDTYNEQFF. CDR3 bases: TGTGCCAGCAGCCCTGACAGGGACACCTACAATGAGCAGTTCTTC.

This chain connects TRBV19 to TRBJ2-2; maybe TRBD2 (5 bases). This CDR3 has 14 amino acids. Germline loops: CDR1 LNHDA, CDR2 SQIVND (reference sequence). V lost 5 bases and J lost 7, with 14 bases in between. The CDR3 nucleotides read TGTGCCAGTAGTCTTGGGAGAGCATACGGGGAGCTGTTTTTT. It is translated as CASSLGRAYGELFF.

The V and J genes are TRBV4-1 and TRBJ2-7, with D perhaps TRBD2 (6 bases). The germline V gene encodes CDR1 MGHRA and CDR2 YSYEKL. The CDR3 runs to 16 residues. Trimming left V 1 base short and J 1 base short, with 14 bases between. CDR3 in amino acids: CASSQALRAGSYEQYF. CDR3 DNA: TGCGCCAGCAGCCAAGCCTTACGAGCGGGTTCCTACGAGCAGTACTTC.